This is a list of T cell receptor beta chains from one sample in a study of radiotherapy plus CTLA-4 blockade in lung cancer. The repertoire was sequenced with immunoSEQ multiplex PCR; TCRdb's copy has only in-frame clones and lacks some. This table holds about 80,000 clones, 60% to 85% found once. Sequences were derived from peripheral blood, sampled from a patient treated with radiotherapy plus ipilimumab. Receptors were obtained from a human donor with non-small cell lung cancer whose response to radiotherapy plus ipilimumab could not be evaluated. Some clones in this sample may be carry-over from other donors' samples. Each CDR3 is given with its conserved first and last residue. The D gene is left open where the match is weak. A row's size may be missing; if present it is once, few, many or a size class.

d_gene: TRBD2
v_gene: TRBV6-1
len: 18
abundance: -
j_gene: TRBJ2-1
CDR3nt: TGTGCCAGCAGTGAACCTGAGGGACTAGCGGTCCTCTACAATGAGCAGTTCTTC
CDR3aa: CASSEPEGLAVLYNEQFF

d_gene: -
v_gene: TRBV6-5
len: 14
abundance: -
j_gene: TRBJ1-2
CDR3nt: TGTGCCAGCAGTGCTCTCGGGGATTTCTATGGCTACACCTTC
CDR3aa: CASSALGDFYGYTF

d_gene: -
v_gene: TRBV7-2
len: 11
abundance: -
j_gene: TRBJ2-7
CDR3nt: TGTGCCAGCAGCGGACTCTACGAGCAGTACTTC
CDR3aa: CASSGLYEQYF

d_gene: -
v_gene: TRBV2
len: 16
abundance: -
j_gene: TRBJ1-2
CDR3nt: TGTGCCAGCAGTGAAAGGTACAGGACAGAAAACTATGGCTACACCTTC
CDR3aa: CASSERYRTENYGYTF

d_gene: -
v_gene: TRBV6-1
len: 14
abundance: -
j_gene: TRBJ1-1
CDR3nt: TGTGCCAGCAGTACATGGGGGGGGAACACTGAAGCTTTCTTT
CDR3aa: CASSTWGGNTEAFF

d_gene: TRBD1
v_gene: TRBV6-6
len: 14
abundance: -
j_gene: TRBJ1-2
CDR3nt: TGTGCCAGCAGTTCTGGACAGGGGGGCTATGGCTACACCTTC
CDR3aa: CASSSGQGGYGYTF

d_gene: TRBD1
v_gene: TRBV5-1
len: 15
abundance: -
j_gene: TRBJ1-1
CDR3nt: TGCGCCAGCAGCTTACGACAGGGGGGGAACACTGAAGCTTTCTTT
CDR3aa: CASSLRQGGNTEAFF

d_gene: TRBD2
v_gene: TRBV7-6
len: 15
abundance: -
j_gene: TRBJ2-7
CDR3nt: TGTGCCAGCAGCTTAGGGGCTAGCGGCCTCTACGAGCAGTACTTC
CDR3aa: CASSLGASGLYEQYF

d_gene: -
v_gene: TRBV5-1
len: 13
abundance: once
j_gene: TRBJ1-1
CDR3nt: TGCGCCAGCAGCCCGGGGGGGAGCACTGAAGCTTTCTTT
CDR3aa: CASSPGGSTEAFF

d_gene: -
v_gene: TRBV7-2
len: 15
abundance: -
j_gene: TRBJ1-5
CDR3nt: TGTGCCAGCAGCCTATCCCTACAGGTCAATCGGCCCCAGCATTTT
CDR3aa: CASSLSLQVNRPQHF

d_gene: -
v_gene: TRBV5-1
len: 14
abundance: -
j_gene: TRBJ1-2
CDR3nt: TGCGCCAGCAGCTTCCAGGGGAGCATATATGGCTACACCTTC
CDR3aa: CASSFQGSIYGYTF

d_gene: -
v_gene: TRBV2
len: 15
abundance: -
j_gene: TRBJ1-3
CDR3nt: TGTGCCAGCGGTCGAAGAACGGGGTTTGGAAACACCATATATTTT
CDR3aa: CASGRRTGFGNTIYF

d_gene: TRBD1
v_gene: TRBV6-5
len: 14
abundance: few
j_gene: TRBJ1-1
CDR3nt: TGTGCCAGCAGGTCTCGAGGGGGCCAGGCTGAAGCTTTCTTT
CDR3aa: CASRSRGGQAEAFF

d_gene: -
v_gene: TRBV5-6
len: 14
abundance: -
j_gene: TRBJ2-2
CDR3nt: TGTGCCAGCAGCTTGTCCATGAACACCGGGGAGCTGTTTTTT
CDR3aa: CASSLSMNTGELFF

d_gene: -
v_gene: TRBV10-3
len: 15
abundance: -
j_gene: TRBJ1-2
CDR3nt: TGTGCCATCAGACCCGGACAGTCCCGTAACTATGGCTACACCTTC
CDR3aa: CAIRPGQSRNYGYTF

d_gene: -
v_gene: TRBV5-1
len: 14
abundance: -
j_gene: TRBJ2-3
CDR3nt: TGCGCCAGCAGCTTTCCGGGGAGCACAGATACGCAGTATTTT
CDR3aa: CASSFPGSTDTQYF

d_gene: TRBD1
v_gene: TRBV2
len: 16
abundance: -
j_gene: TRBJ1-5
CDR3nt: TGTGCCAGCAGTGTCGGCTTGGGACAGCTCAATCAGCCCCAGCATTTT
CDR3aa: CASSVGLGQLNQPQHF

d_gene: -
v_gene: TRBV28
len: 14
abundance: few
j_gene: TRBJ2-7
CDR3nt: TGTGCCAGCAGGCTGGGCTTGTCCTCCTACGAGCAGTACTTC
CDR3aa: CASRLGLSSYEQYF